Listed below are T cell receptor beta chains from one sample, sequenced in a study of regulatory T cells in long-lasting Graves disease. TCRdb ran MiXCR on the multiplex PCR reads and lists one entry per CDR3 protein. This table has approximately 400,000 distinct CDR3 sequences, about 20% appearing once. The sample was peripheral blood mononuclear cells (PBMCs), taken when the disease was refractory, from a patient treated with antithyroid drugs. The receptors stem from a female donor with Graves disease. Both conserved end residues are part of each CDR3. Each record gives: clone size, V gene, D gene, J gene, CDR3 protein, CDR3 DNA. The D gene is left open where the match is weak. Expanded clones get a size class; other rows say once, few or many, or leave the size out.

>NA|TRBV6-1|NA|TRBJ1-1
CASSLAGGSLTEAFF
TGTGCCAGCAGCCTAGCGGGGGGCTCTCTCACTGAAGCTTTCTTT
>many|TRBV5-1|NA|TRBJ1-1
CASSLEPQGNTEAFF
TGCGCCAGCAGCTTGGAACCCCAGGGGAACACTGAAGCTTTCTTT
>few|TRBV6-1|NA|TRBJ1-1
CASSGMGEAFF
TGTGCCAGCAGTGGTATGGGGGAAGCTTTCTTT
>many|TRBV7-3|TRBD1|TRBJ2-7
CASSRDRNYEQYF
TGTGCCAGCAGCCGGGACAGAAACTACGAGCAGTACTTC
>many|TRBV20-1|TRBD2|TRBJ2-5
CSASGASGRAQQETQYF
TGCAGTGCTAGTGGGGCTAGCGGGAGGGCCCAACAAGAGACCCAGTACTTC
>NA|TRBV6-1|NA|TRBJ1-5
CASSSDRTTRPQHF
TGTGCCAGCAGCTCTGACAGGACCACCCGGCCCCAGCATTTT
>few|TRBV5-1|NA|TRBJ1-2
CASSLEAGRTSYGYTF
TGCGCCAGCAGCTTGGAGGCGGGACGGACTTCTTATGGCTACACCTTC
>NA|TRBV28|TRBD1|TRBJ1-3
CASSAGGWGNTIYF
TGTGCCAGCAGCGCAGGGGGTTGGGGAAACACCATATATTTT
>once|TRBV20-1|TRBD1|TRBJ1-5
CSATDRVINQPQHF
TGCAGTGCAACAGACAGGGTTATCAATCAGCCCCAGCATTTT
>few|TRBV20-1|TRBD1|TRBJ1-1
CSAVRTGTVGFLPEAFF
TGCAGTGCTGTAAGGACCGGGACAGTCGGTTTCCTCCCTGAAGCTTTCTTT
>few|TRBV5-1|TRBD2|TRBJ2-7
CASSVVREDGYEQYF
TGCGCCAGCAGCGTCGTCCGGGAGGACGGTTATGAGCAGTACTTC
>few|TRBV29-1|TRBD2|TRBJ2-7
CSVSQSGAGQYEQYF
TGCAGCGTTTCTCAAAGCGGGGCAGGCCAATACGAGCAGTACTTC
>NA|TRBV5-4|TRBD1|TRBJ1-2
CASSSLSDRGHGYTF
TGTGCCAGCAGCTCCCTCTCGGACAGGGGGCACGGCTACACCTTC
>NA|TRBV28|NA|TRBJ1-4
CASSVAGEKLFF
TGTGCCAGCAGTGTCGCAGGTGAAAAACTGTTTTTT
>NA|TRBV20-1|TRBD1|TRBJ1-2
CSVWAGGGANYGYTF
TGCAGTGTCTGGGCAGGGGGGGGAGCTAACTATGGCTACACCTTC
>NA|TRBV7-2|NA|TRBJ2-5
CASSPDGASQETQYF
TGTGCCAGCAGCCCCGATGGGGCGTCCCAAGAGACCCAGTACTTC
>few|TRBV20-1|NA|TRBJ2-7
CSAPLGTAYEQYF
TGCAGTGCTCCCCTGGGGACCGCCTACGAGCAGTACTTC
>many|TRBV6-1|TRBD1|TRBJ2-7
CASRESGTGIEQYF
TGTGCCAGCAGAGAGTCTGGGACAGGGATTGAGCAGTACTTC
>few|TRBV30|NA|TRBJ2-5
CAWSVLGGLGETQYF
TGTGCCTGGAGTGTACTCGGAGGATTGGGGGAGACCCAGTACTTC
>few|TRBV19|NA|TRBJ1-1
CASSAVKWEAFF
TGTGCCAGTAGTGCTGTTAAATGGGAAGCTTTCTTT
>few|TRBV30|NA|TRBJ1-5
CAWSVQESQPQHF
TGTGCCTGGAGTGTACAGGAATCCCAGCCCCAGCATTTT
>many|TRBV27|TRBD1|TRBJ1-5
CASIELAGGQPQHF
TGTGCCAGCATCGAACTGGCAGGGGGACAGCCCCAGCATTTT
>few|TRBV11-2|TRBD1|TRBJ1-6
CASSLIRDSNSPLHF
TGTGCCAGCAGCTTGATCCGGGACAGTAATTCACCCCTCCACTTT
>NA|TRBV7-9|NA|TRBJ2-7
CASSSTQDGDPYEQYF
TGTGCCAGCAGCTCTACTCAGGACGGTGACCCCTACGAGCAGTACTTC
>NA|TRBV28|NA|TRBJ2-1
CASSWEGAGNNEQFF
TGTGCCAGCAGTTGGGAGGGGGCGGGAAACAATGAGCAGTTCTTC
>once|TRBV6-5|TRBD2|TRBJ2-2
CASSYSVVLAGFGGELFF
TGTGCCAGCAGTTACTCCGTTGTGCTAGCGGGGTTCGGCGGGGAGCTGTTTTTT
>many|TRBV20-1|NA|TRBJ2-5
CSARPLTKQETQYF
TGCAGTGCTAGGCCGCTCACTAAGCAAGAGACCCAGTACTTC
>few|TRBV6-5|TRBD2|TRBJ2-3
CASSYRLAGGTDTQYF
TGTGCCAGCAGTTATCGGCTAGCGGGAGGTACAGATACGCAGTATTTT
>few|TRBV5-1|TRBD2|TRBJ2-7
CASSLIGQLAGGPAGEQYF
TGCGCCAGCAGCTTGATCGGGCAACTAGCGGGAGGCCCCGCGGGAGAGCAGTACTTC
>few|TRBV4-3|TRBD1|TRBJ1-1
CASSPTNRGWTEAFF
TGCGCCAGCAGCCCCACCAACAGGGGATGGACTGAAGCTTTCTTT
>few|TRBV28|NA|TRBJ2-7
CASSLAPGNNYEQYF
TGTGCCAGCAGTTTAGCCCCGGGAAACAATTACGAGCAGTACTTC
>NA|TRBV29-1|TRBD1|TRBJ2-5
CSVEGQGPRETQYF
TGCAGCGTTGAGGGACAGGGCCCTCGGGAGACCCAGTACTTC
>few|TRBV28|NA|TRBJ1-6
CASRPTGRQYSPLHF
TGTGCCAGCAGACCAACAGGACGGCAATATTCACCCCTCCACTTT
>once|TRBV4-3|NA|TRBJ2-7
CASSQDRTVYYEQYF
TGCGCCAGCAGCCAAGATCGGACAGTGTACTACGAGCAGTACTTC
>few|TRBV6-2/TRBV6-3|TRBD2|TRBJ2-1
CASSLGLAGSNEQFF
TGTGCCAGCAGCCTGGGGCTAGCGGGGTCCAATGAGCAGTTCTTC
>NA|TRBV20-1|TRBD2|TRBJ2-7
CSATGTSGRTSYEQYF
TGCAGTGCCACCGGGACTAGCGGGAGGACCTCCTACGAGCAGTACTTC
>many|TRBV12-3/TRBV12-4|NA|TRBJ1-5
CASSLVDTNQPQHF
TGTGCCAGCAGTTTAGTCGACACCAATCAGCCCCAGCATTTT
>few|TRBV20-1|NA|TRBJ2-7
CSARDPGQSPFEQYF
TGCAGTGCTAGAGATCCGGGGCAAAGCCCTTTCGAGCAGTACTTC
>many|TRBV28|NA|TRBJ1-2
CASSPIQWGYTF
TGTGCCAGCAGTCCCATCCAGTGGGGCTACACCTTC
>NA|TRBV5-5|NA|TRBJ1-1
CASSLANRDTEAFF
TGTGCCAGCAGCTTGGCGAACAGGGATACTGAAGCTTTCTTT
>many|TRBV28|TRBD1|TRBJ1-2
CASTRDRGGYTF
TGTGCCAGCACCCGTGACAGGGGCGGCTACACCTTC
>NA|TRBV19|NA|TRBJ2-7
CASSIGGVHSYEQHF
TGTGCCAGTAGTATAGGAGGGGTCCACTCCTACGAGCAGCACTTC
>NA|TRBV30|TRBD2|TRBJ2-7
CASTGGTSGSPSSYEQYF
TGTGCCTCCACAGGAGGGACTAGCGGGAGTCCGAGCTCCTACGAGCAGTACTTC
>many|TRBV11-2|TRBD2|TRBJ2-4
CASTWTSKNIQYF
TGTGCCAGCACCTGGACTAGCAAAAACATTCAGTACTTC
>NA|TRBV20-1|NA|TRBJ1-5
CSARSGPRNQPQHF
TGCAGTGCTAGGTCCGGGCCCCGCAATCAGCCCCAGCATTTT